What follows are 11 T cell receptor beta chains derived from one specimen sequenced in a study of blood T cell repertoires in COVID-19. Data came from immunoSEQ multiplex PCR; TCRdb stores just in-frame clones and leaves some out. Of about 220,000 clones in the sample, around 80% are singletons; the top ten hold about 20%. Sequencing was carried out using peripheral blood. The receptors originated from a man aged 30 to 45 with active or convalescent COVID-19.

The rearrangement links TRBV5-1 to TRBJ2-5; 9 bases match TRBD2. Trimming took 2 bases from V and 5 from J; bases not matched to a gene: 7. Germline CDR1 is SGHRS and CDR2 is YFSETQ. CDR3 length equals 15 residues. DNA of the CDR3: TGCGCCAGCAGCTTAATGCGGGGGGGCCGGGAGACCCAGTACTTC. This sequence encodes CASSLMRGGRETQYF.

This chain connects TRBV4-2 to TRBJ2-2, with D hard to call. Trimming removed 0 bases from V and 0 bases from J, with 5 bases in between. Germline-derived CDR1 and CDR2 are LGHNA and YNFKEQ. The CDR3 loop spans 15 amino acids. CDR3 protein: CASSQDPSNTGELFF. The CDR3 nucleotides are TGTGCCAGCAGCCAAGATCCCTCGAACACCGGGGAGCTGTTTTTT.

The V gene is TRBV11-2, the J gene TRBJ2-5; D might be TRBD2 (5 bases). This CDR3 region has 14 residues. Trimming cost V 6 bases and J 10 bases, with 21 bases left between them. Germline CDR1 reads SGHAT; CDR2 reads FQNNGV. CDR3 amino acids: CASRLAGGPWDQYF. The CDR3 DNA reads TGTGCCAGCAGGCTGGCCGGAGGCCCGTGGGACCAGTACTTC.

In DNA form, the CDR3 reads TGTGCCAGCAGTAACCCGGGACTCCCGAGAGGTCAGCCCCAGCATTTT. It is translated as CASSNPGLPRGQPQHF. This chain links TRBV28 with TRBJ1-5; possible D gene TRBD1, 5 bases. This CDR3 has 16 residues. The germline CDR1 and CDR2 sequences are MDHEN and SYDVKM. Trimming removed 5 bases from V and 6 bases from J, with 20 bases in between.

This chain uses TRBV28 with TRBJ2-3; TRBD1 matches 9 bases. Germline CDR1 is MDHEN and CDR2 is SYDVKM. This CDR3 region has 15 residues. V lost 4 bases to trimming and J lost 2 bases; unmatched junction nucleotides: 4. The CDR3 sequence: CASSSGDRDTDTQYF. The CDR3 region has the DNA TGTGCCAGCAGTTCCGGGGACAGGGACACAGATACGCAGTATTTT.

The chain joins TRBV7-3 to TRBJ2-3, with a possible D match to TRBD2 (6 bases). The CDR3 contains 15 residues. Germline assignment: CDR1 SGHTA and CDR2 FQGTGA. Trimming pared 5 bases from V and 0 bases from J, leaving 12 bases between. For the CDR3, the DNA is TGTGCCAGCAGCCGCGCTAGCGCAAGCACAGATACGCAGTATTTT. As protein: CASSRASASTDTQYF.

This clone is a singleton in its sample. V gene TRBV7-6 combines with J gene TRBJ2-1; 9 nucleotides agree with TRBD2. Germline V lookup: CDR1 SGHVS, CDR2 FNYEAQ. The CDR3 contains 18 residues. The V segment lost 2 bases and the J segment 7 bases; nucleotides outside the gene matches: 15. CDR3 nucleotides: TGTGCCAGCAGCTTACCAAGGGATAGCGGGGGCCTAGAGAATGAGCAGTTCTTC. This sequence encodes CASSLPRDSGGLENEQFF.

The table lists this clone with a count of one. This chain joins TRBV6-6 and TRBJ2-2; the match to TRBD1 covers 10 bases. The CDR3 sequence is 17 residues long. V lost 5 bases to trimming and J lost 7 bases; unmatched junction nucleotides: 13. Germline CDR1 MNHNY, CDR2 SVGAGI (reference sequence). The chain's CDR3 is CASSQPRDRGRGGELFF. DNA for the CDR3: TGTGCCAGCAGTCAACCAAGGGACAGGGGACGGGGCGGGGAGCTGTTTTTT.

The chain has TRBV6-5 and TRBJ1-4; 7 nucleotides agree with TRBD1. The CDR3 runs 13 residues. V trimming: 2 bases; J trimming: 7 bases; junction bases outside the gene matches: 1. Germline CDR1 is MNHEY and CDR2 is SVGAGI. The CDR3 here is CASSYPGGEKLFF. For the CDR3, the DNA is TGTGCCAGCAGTTACCCAGGGGGTGAAAAACTGTTTTTT.

The chain uses TRBV15 and TRBJ1-5, with no clear D. From germline, CDR1 is LNHNV and CDR2 YYDKDF (reference sequence). The CDR3 totals 13 residues. The ends were cut back, 9 bases at V and 4 bases at J, with 13 bases in the middle. CDR3 coding DNA: TGTGCCACGGCCTTTGGGAGGAATCAGCCCCAGCATTTT. Translated: CATAFGRNQPQHF. Complete variable domain (other parts from reference TRBV15 and TRBJ1-5): DAMVIQNPRYQVTQFGKPVTLSCSQTLNHNVMYWYQQKSSQAPKLLFHYYDKDFNNEADTPDNFQSRRPNTSFCFLDIRSPGLGDTAMYLCATAFGRNQPQHFGDGTRLSIL.

This clone was counted only a few times. The chain carries TRBV7-3 and TRBJ2-1, with 12 bases that match TRBD2. The CDR3 length is 18 residues. V lost 5 bases and J lost 7; bases outside the gene matches: 15. The germline CDR1 and CDR2 sequences are SGHTA and FQGTGA. CDR3 sequence: CASSTLTLLAGGSNEQFF. CDR3 DNA sequence: TGTGCCAGCAGCACTCTAACCCTTCTAGCGGGAGGGTCGAATGAGCAGTTCTTC.